The entry below describes one T cell receptor (beta chain). Its antigen is currently unknown. The data were produced by immunoSEQ multiplex PCR, yet TCRdb's version contains in-frame clones alone and is incomplete. Here the sample spans 63,000 or so clones, 73% being singletons. The V end lost 5 bases, the J end lost 9 bases, and 14 bases lay between the germline ends. CDR1 is MNHEY and CDR2 is SVGAGI in the germline V gene. This CDR3 is 13 amino acids long. This specimen belongs to a study of vaccination effects on CD4 cells after COVID-19. Study-level information: At 16 days and at one week before vaccination, samples were given by two convalescent patients.

The study's findings and limits: Infection-derived and vaccine-derived clones contracted markedly late after vaccination.

Viral peptide pools were used in the ViraFEST assay to expand antigen-specific CD4+ T cells, and sequencing came afterward. Upon completion of under eleven days in culture, CD4+ T cells were isolated. A PCR test confirmed that the person had SARS-CoV-2 infection between March and December 2020. For the negative control culture, a pool of HIV-1 Nef peptides was used. Cells had half their medium changed to IL-2 medium on days 3 and 7. The sequence came from a human donor who had a prior SARS-CoV-2 infection. The chain uses TRBV6-5 and TRBJ2-1, with D tentatively TRBD1 (6 bases). The source was CD4+ T cells from PBMCs cultured with HIV peptides, collected before COVID-19 vaccination. This sample's subset: HIV-1 Nef peptide pool negative control/reference culture. The CDR3 is CASSLTGYGEQFF. For the CDR3, the DNA is TGTGCCAGCAGTCTTACAGGGTACGGTGAGCAGTTCTTC.